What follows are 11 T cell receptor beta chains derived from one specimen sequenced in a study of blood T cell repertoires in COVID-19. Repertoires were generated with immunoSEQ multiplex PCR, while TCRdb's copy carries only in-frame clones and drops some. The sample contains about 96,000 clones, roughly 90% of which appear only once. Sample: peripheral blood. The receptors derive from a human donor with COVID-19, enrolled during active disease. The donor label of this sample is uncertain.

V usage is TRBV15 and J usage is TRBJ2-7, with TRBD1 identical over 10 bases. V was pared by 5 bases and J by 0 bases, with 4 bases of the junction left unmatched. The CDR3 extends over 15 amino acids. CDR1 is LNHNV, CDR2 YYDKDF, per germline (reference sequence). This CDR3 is CATSGGQGISYEQYF. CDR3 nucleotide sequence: TGTGCCACCAGCGGGGGACAGGGGATCTCCTACGAGCAGTACTTC.

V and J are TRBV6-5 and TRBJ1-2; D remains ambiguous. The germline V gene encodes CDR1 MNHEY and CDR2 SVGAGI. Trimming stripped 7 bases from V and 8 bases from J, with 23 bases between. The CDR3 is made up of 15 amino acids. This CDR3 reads CASTDALVYPRGYTF. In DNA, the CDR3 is TGTGCCAGCACGGATGCGTTAGTCTACCCCAGGGGCTACACCTTC.

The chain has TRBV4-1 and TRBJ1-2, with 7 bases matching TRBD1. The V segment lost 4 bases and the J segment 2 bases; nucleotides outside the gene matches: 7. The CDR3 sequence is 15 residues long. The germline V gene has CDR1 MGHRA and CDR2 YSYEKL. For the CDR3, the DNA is TGCGCCAGCAGCCCACAGGGGTGGGAGAACTATGGCTACACCTTC. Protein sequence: CASSPQGWENYGYTF.

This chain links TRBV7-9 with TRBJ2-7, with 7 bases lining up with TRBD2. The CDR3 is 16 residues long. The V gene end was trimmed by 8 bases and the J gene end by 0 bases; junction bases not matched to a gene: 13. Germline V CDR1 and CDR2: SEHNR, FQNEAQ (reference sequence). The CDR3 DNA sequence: TGTGCCAGCCCCCCGGGGGGTAAGGGGAACTCCTACGAGCAGTACTTC. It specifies CASPPGGKGNSYEQYF.

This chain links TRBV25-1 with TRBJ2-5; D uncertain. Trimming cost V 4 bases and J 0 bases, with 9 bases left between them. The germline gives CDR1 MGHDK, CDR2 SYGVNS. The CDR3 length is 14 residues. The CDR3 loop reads CASSVIANQETQYF. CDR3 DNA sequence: TGTGCCAGCAGTGTGATAGCCAACCAAGAGACCCAGTACTTC. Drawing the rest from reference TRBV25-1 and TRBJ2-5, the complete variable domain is EADIYQTPRYLVIGTGKKITLECSQTMGHDKMYWYQQDPGMELHLIHYSYGVNSTEKGDLSSESTVSRIRTEHFPLTLESARPSHTSQYLCASSVIANQETQYFGPGTRLLVL.

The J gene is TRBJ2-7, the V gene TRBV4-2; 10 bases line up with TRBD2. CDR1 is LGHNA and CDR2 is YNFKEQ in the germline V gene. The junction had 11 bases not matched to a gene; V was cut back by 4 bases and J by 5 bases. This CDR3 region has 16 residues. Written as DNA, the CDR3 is TGTGCCAGCAGCCTCCGGAGCGGGGGGGCTTTGGACGAGCAGTACTTC. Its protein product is CASSLRSGGALDEQYF.

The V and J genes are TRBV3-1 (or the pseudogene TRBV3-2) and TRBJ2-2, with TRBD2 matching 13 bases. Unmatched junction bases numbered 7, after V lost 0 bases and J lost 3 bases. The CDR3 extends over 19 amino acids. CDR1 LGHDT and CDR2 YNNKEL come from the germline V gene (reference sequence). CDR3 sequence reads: CASSQDQLAGGPDTGELFF. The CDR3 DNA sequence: TGTGCCAGCAGCCAAGATCAACTAGCGGGGGGGCCTGACACCGGGGAGCTGTTTTTT.

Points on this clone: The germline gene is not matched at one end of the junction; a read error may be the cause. The CDR3 coding sequence is TGTGCCAGCTCTCCACAGGGGGCGAGGGCTGGCTACACCTTC. It encodes CASSPQGARAGYTF. The chain links TRBV18 to TRBJ1-2; 9 bases line up with TRBD1. This CDR3 contains 14 residues. Germline V CDR1 and CDR2: KGHSH, LQKENI. Together with reference TRBV18 and TRBJ1-2, the CDR3 gives the full variable domain: NAGVMQNPRHLVRRRGQEARLRCSPMKGHSHVYWYRQLPEEGLKFMVYLQKENIIDESGMPKERFSAEFPKEGPSILRIQQVVRGDSAAYFCASSPQGARAGYTFGSGTRLTVV.

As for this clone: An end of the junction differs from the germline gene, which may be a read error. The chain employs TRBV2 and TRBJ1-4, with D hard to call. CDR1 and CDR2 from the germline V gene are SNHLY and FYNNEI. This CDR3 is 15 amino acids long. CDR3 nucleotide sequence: TGTGCCAGCAATGAACTGGCGCTTAGCGGTGAAAAACTGTTTTTT. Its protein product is CASNELALSGEKLFF. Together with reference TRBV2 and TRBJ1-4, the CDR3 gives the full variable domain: EPEVTQTPSHQVTQMGQEVILRCVPISNHLYFYWYRQILGQKVEFLVSFYNNEISEKSEIFDDQFSVERPDGSNFTLKIRSTKLEDSAMYFCASNELALSGEKLFFGSGTQLSVL.

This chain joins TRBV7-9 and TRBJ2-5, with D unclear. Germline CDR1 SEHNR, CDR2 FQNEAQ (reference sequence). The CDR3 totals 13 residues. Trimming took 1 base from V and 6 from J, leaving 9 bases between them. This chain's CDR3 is CASSLELLKTQYF. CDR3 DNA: TGTGCCAGCAGCTTAGAACTGTTGAAGACCCAGTACTTC.

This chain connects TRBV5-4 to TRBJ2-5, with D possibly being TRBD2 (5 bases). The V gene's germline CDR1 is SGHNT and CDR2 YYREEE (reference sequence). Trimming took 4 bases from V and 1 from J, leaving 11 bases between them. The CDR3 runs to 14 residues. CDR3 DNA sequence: TGTGCCAGCAGCCAGGTGGCGGGCCAAGAGACCCAGTACTTC. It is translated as CASSQVAGQETQYF.